This T cell receptor beta chain stems from a study of blood T cell repertoires in COVID-19. Study-level information: Both acute and convalescent COVID-19 samples were obtained from the United States, Italy and Spain.

In the authors' workflow: Quantification of nucleated cells was approximated via reference gene primer amplification. The method was immunoSEQ multiplex PCR; TCRdb's version includes in-frame clones alone and lacks a portion of them. V, J and clone size were drawn from that table, and D and trimming were deduced from the DNA. The sample records 20,000 to 25,000 clones, 65% to 90% being singletons. The CDR3 runs to 16 residues. CDR1 is SGHRS and CDR2 is YFSETQ in the germline V gene. After removal of 6 bases from V and 1 base from J, the junction contained 7 bases not matched to a gene. This TCR was sampled from a man in his forties or fifties with active COVID-19. The V call is TRBV5-1, the J call TRBJ2-3, with TRBD1 matching over 11 bases. The sample taken for sequencing was peripheral blood. Written as DNA, the CDR3 is TGCGCCAGCAAACGGACAGGGGGCGATGGCACAGATACGCAGTATTTT. This translates into CASKRTGGDGTDTQYF.